The next 9 T cell receptor beta chains were all read from a single sample in a study of control samples from healthy donors and cancer patients. Repertoires were generated with immunoSEQ multiplex PCR, while TCRdb's copy carries only in-frame clones and drops some. The sample consists of roughly 79,000 clones, around 84% of them appearing once. Sequencing was done on a sample of blood. Receptors originate from a man aged 45-65 years in good health.

The chain combines TRBV10-3 with TRBJ2-1, with a possible D match to TRBD1 (5 bases). V was cut by 11 bases and J by 6 bases, with 17 bases left in between. Germline CDR1 is ENHRY and CDR2 is SYGVKD. The CDR3 loop spans 13 amino acids. The CDR3 is CAFKVTGRNEQFF. The CDR3 region has the DNA TGTGCCTTCAAGGTTACAGGTCGCAATGAGCAGTTCTTC.

The chain recombines TRBV6-5 with TRBJ1-4, with D unclear. The CDR3 has 15 residues. Trimming took 6 bases from V and 5 from J, leaving 16 bases between them. Germline V CDR1 and CDR2: MNHEY, SVGAGI. In DNA form, the CDR3 reads TGTGCCAGCAGAAAGTCGTATTGGGAGAATGAAAAACTGTTTTTT. Protein product: CASRKSYWENEKLFF.

In nucleotides, the CDR3 is TGTGCCAGCAGCGTAATAGAGGGTGAGCAGTTCTTC. Amino acids: CASSVIEGEQFF. This chain joins TRBV9 and TRBJ2-1; the D gene is possibly TRBD2 (5 bases). The CDR3 has 12 amino acids. The V gene lost 1 base and the J gene lost 9 bases, with 8 bases spanning the gap. Germline V CDR1 and CDR2: SGDLS, YYNGEE.

This clone was counted once. J is TRBJ2-7 and V is TRBV19, with D maybe TRBD2 (5 bases). The CDR3 covers 14 residues. Trimming removed 3 bases at V and 0 bases at J, with 9 bases between. Germline V gene lookup returns CDR1 LNHDA and CDR2 SQIVND (reference sequence). CDR3 sequence (DNA): TGTGCCAGTAGTATTGGTGGGAGCTCCTACGAGCAGTACTTC. Protein sequence: CASSIGGSSYEQYF.

The rearrangement joins TRBV14 to TRBJ2-3; 7 positions agree with TRBD2. The germline V gene has CDR1 SGHDN and CDR2 FVKESK. V dropped 4 bases and J dropped 1; count of bases not matched to a gene: 11. The CDR3 has 17 residues. The CDR3 nucleotides are TGTGCCAGCAGCCTCTTTTGGCGGGAGTTCGGCACAGATACGCAGTATTTT. Protein sequence: CASSLFWREFGTDTQYF.

This chain connects TRBV5-6 to TRBJ1-6; 7 bases are shared with TRBD1. Germline V gene data show CDR1 as SGHDT and CDR2 as YYEEEE. Germline trimming cut 2 bases from V and 7 bases from J; bases unmatched to any gene: 6. The CDR3 covers 15 residues. The CDR3 protein is CASSFRGPSNSPLHF. CDR3 nucleotides: TGTGCCAGCAGCTTTAGGGGGCCCAGCAATTCACCCCTCCACTTT.

The chain joins TRBV14 to TRBJ1-2, with D unresolved. CDR1 is SGHDN and CDR2 is FVKESK in the germline V gene. Trimming removed 3 bases from V and 5 bases from J, with 13 bases in between. The length of the CDR3 is 14 residues. The CDR3 nucleotides are TGTGCCAGCAGCCAGAGAACAACTTTGTATGGCTACACCTTC. Amino acid sequence: CASSQRTTLYGYTF.

This rearrangement joins TRBV24-1 to TRBJ2-5; TRBD1 agrees at 7 bases. Per the germline V gene, CDR1 is KGHDR and CDR2 is SFDVKD. V dropped 3 bases and J dropped 4; count of bases not matched to a gene: 7. This CDR3 has 15 amino acids. The CDR3 reads CATSDLKGAGETQYF. CDR3 DNA: TGTGCCACCAGTGATCTAAAGGGGGCGGGAGAGACCCAGTACTTC.

This clone was detected only a few times. The chain links TRBV15 to TRBJ2-1, with D maybe TRBD2 (6 bases). This CDR3 has 15 amino acids. Trimming took off 3 bases at V and 6 bases at J, with 15 bases between the two ends. In germline, CDR1 is LNHNV, CDR2 YYDKDF (reference sequence). CDR3 coding DNA: TGTGCCACCAGCAGTACCGGGAGCCCAACCAATGAGCAGTTCTTC. It translates to CATSSTGSPTNEQFF.